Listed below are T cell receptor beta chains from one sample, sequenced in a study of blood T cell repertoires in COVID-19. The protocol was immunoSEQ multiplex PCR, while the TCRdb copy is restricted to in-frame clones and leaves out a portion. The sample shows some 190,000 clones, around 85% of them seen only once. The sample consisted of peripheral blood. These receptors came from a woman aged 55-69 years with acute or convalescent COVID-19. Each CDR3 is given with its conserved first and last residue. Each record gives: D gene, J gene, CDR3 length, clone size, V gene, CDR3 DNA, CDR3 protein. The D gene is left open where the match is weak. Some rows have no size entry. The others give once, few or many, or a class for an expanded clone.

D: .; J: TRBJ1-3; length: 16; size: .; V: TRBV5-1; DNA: TGCGCCAGCAGCTTGACCGCCACTAGGGCTGGAAACACCATATATTTT; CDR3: CASSLTATRAGNTIYF
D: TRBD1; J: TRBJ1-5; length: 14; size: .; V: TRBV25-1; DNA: TGTGCCAGCAGGGAGACAGGGATGAATCAGCCCCAGCATTTT; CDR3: CASRETGMNQPQHF
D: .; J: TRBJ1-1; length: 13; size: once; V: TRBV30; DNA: TGTGCCTGGAGTCGCAAGTCCGGGACAGAAGCTTTCTTT; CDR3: CAWSRKSGTEAFF
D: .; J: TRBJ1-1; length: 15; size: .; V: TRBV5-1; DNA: TGCGCCAGCAGCTTGGTGACACTCTCGAACACTGAAGCTTTCTTT; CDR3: CASSLVTLSNTEAFF
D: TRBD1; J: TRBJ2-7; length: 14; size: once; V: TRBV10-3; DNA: TGTGCCATCAGTGAAGGGACAGGGGCAGCCGAGCAGTACTTC; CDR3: CAISEGTGAAEQYF
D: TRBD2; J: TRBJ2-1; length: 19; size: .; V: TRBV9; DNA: TGTGCCAGCAGCGTCGCTAGCGGGATGGGACTGAGCTCCTACAATGAGCAGTTCTTC; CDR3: CASSVASGMGLSSYNEQFF
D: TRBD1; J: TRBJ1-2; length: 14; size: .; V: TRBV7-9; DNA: TGTGCCAGCAGCTTTCCGGGACAGGGGGTAGGCTACACCTTC; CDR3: CASSFPGQGVGYTF
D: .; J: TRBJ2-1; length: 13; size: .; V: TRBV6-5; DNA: TGTGCCAGCAGTTACACCGGACAGACTGGCCTGTTCTTC; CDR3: CASSYTGQTGLFF
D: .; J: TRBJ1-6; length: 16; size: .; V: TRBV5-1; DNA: TGCGCCAGCAGCTTGGAAGGGGGCTCCTATAATTCACCCCTCCACTTT; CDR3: CASSLEGGSYNSPLHF
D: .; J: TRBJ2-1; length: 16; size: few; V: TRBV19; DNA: TGTGCCAGTACCCTCTCAAGGAGCGGGCTATACAATGAGCAGTTCTTC; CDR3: CASTLSRSGLYNEQFF
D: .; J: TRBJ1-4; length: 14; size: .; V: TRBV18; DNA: TGTGCCAGCTCGCCTCAGGGTTCTAATGAAAAACTGTTTTTT; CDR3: CASSPQGSNEKLFF
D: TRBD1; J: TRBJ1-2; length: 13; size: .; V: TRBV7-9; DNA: TGTGCCAGCAGCTCAGGGGGTAACGGTGGCTACACCTTC; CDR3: CASSSGGNGGYTF
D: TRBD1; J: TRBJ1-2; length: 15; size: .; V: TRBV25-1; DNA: TGTGCCAGCAGTGGCCTGACAGGGTCTAACTATGGCTACACCTTC; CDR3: CASSGLTGSNYGYTF
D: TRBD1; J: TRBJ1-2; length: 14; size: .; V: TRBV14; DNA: TGTGCCAGCAGCCGCCTACAGGGGGGACATGGCTACACCTTC; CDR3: CASSRLQGGHGYTF